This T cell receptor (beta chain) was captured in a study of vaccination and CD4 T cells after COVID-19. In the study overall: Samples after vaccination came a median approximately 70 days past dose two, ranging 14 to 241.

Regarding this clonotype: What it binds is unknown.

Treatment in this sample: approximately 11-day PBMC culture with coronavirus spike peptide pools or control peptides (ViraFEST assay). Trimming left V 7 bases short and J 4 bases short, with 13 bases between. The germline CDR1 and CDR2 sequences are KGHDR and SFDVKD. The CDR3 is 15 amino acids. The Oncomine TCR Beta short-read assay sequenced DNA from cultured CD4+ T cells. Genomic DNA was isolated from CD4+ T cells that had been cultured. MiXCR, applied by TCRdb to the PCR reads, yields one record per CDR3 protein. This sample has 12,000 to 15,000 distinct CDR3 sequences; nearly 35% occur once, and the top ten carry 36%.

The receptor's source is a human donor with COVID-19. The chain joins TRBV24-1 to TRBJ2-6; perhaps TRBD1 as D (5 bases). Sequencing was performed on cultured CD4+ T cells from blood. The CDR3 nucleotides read TGTGCCACCAGCCACCCCCGACAGGGGGCCAACGTCCTGACTTTC. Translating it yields CATSHPRQGANVLTF.